This T cell receptor (beta chain) is drawn from a study of blood T cell repertoires in COVID-19. Method: immunoSEQ multiplex PCR; TCRdb's copy keeps in-frame clones and lacks some. The data show 63,000 or so clones, about 86% seen once. Sequenced input: peripheral blood. This clonotype originated in a human donor in a cohort sampled during active COVID-19.

DNA of the CDR3: TGTGCTAGTGGTCAACAGGGGACATCTTCCTACGAGCAGTACTTC. This sequence encodes CASGQQGTSSYEQYF. The gene calls are TRBV12-5 and TRBJ2-7; 7 nucleotides line up with TRBD1. J gave up 1 base and V 5 bases, and 8 bases lay outside the gene matches. CDR1 and CDR2 from the germline V gene are LGHNT and FRNRAP. There are 15 residues in the CDR3. The entire variable domain, with the rest obtained from reference TRBV12-5 and TRBJ2-7, is as follows: DARVTQTPRHKVTEMGQEVTMRCQPILGHNTVFWYRQTMMQGLELLAYFRNRAPLDDSGMPKDRFSAEMPDATLATLKIQPSEPRDSAVYFCASGQQGTSSYEQYFGPGTRLTVT.